The 3 T cell receptor beta chains given below trace back to one sample, sequenced in a study of T cell responses to AZD1222 COVID-19 vaccine. Clones were read by immunoSEQ multiplex PCR, and TCRdb kept only the in-frame ones, dropping some. The profile covers about 98,000 clones, with roughly 86% appearing a single time and approximately 5% taken by the ten largest. The material sequenced was peripheral blood, taken on day 0 of AZD1222 vaccination. These receptors were taken from an adult in good health.

The V call is TRBV24-1, the J call TRBJ1-2; no definite D call. The CDR3 length is 14 residues. CDR1 and CDR2 from the germline V gene are KGHDR and SFDVKD. Trimming stripped 4 bases from V and 1 base from J, with 9 bases between. DNA of the CDR3: TGTGCCACCAGTGACTCTAGAAGTAACTATGGCTACACCTTC. It is translated as CATSDSRSNYGYTF.

This clone was recorded a few times. V and J are TRBV4-3 and TRBJ1-3; TRBD1 aligns across 10 bases. CDR1 LGHNA and CDR2 YSLEER come from the germline V gene. This CDR3 region has 16 residues. The V segment lost 3 bases and the J segment 2 bases; nucleotides outside the gene matches: 4. The chain's CDR3 is CASSQTGGVTGNTIYF. For the CDR3, the DNA is TGCGCCAGCAGCCAGACAGGGGGCGTAACTGGAAACACCATATATTTT.

This chain links TRBV19 with TRBJ1-5; no reliable D call. Germline-derived CDR1 and CDR2 are LNHDA and SQIVND (reference sequence). V was clipped by 4 bases and J by 3 bases, with 7 bases between them. The CDR3 runs to 13 residues. Written as DNA, the CDR3 is TGTGCCAGTAGTACGCAGGCCAATCAGCCCCAGCATTTT. It codes for CASSTQANQPQHF.